This TCR beta chain was sequenced in a study of PD-1 blockade in classical Hodgkin lymphoma. Whole-study context: Nivolumab dosed at 3 mg/kg went to patients intravenously every 2 weeks.

The CDR3 spans 16 residues. V lost 5 bases and J lost 0; bases outside the gene matches: 7. The germline V gene has CDR1 SGHTA and CDR2 FQGNSA. Sequencing used immunoSEQ multiplex PCR; TCRdb keeps in-frame clones, though not all of them. The sample has approximately 29,000 clones, around four fifths seen once; the top ten hold under 20%. Time point noted: cycle 4 day 1 (C4D1), after 6 weeks of nivolumab. Each and every patient relapsed after autologous stem cell transplantation, and patients got differing brentuximab vedotin exposure. Note on this clone: The target antigen is unknown.

Study-wide findings and caveats: When set against healthy donors, newly diagnosed patients were reported to show lower baseline TCR diversity.

This sample comprised peripheral blood mononuclear cells (PBMCs), obtained before the fourth cycle of nivolumab. This chain uses TRBV7-2 with TRBJ2-1, with 7 bases matching TRBD1. The sequence came from a human donor with classical Hodgkin lymphoma. CDR3 DNA: TGTGCCAGCAGCCCCCGGACAGGCGTCTCCTACAATGAGCAGTTCTTC. Amino acid sequence: CASSPRTGVSYNEQFF.